The 27 T cell receptor beta chains listed next were all sequenced from one sample in a study of low-dose radiotherapy and immunotherapy resistance in tumors. Covering alpha and beta chains, TRAV- and TRBV-specific primers were used for the first-strand cDNA. A constant-region primer paired with the V-primer adapter amplified TCRs over 20 PCR cycles. In TCRdb, the reads were re-called with MiXCR into one record per CDR3 protein. The sample holds tens of thousands of distinct CDR3 sequences, 20% to 25% seen once. The time point here: after trial treatment. Noted treatment: LDRT plus nivolumab, ipilimumab, low-dose cyclophosphamide and aspirin (RACIN trial). This sample comprised PBMCs, obtained after low-dose radiotherapy plus immunotherapy. All receptors derive from a female donor with ovarian cancer.

This clonotype was seen many times. V gene TRBV19 combines with J gene TRBJ1-6; the match to TRBD1 covers 7 bases. CDR1 and CDR2 from the germline V gene are LNHDA and SQIVND (reference sequence). V gave up 7 bases and J gave up 8 bases; unmatched junction bases: 14. The CDR3 has 16 residues. CDR3 nucleotides: TGTGCCAGTACCTCAGCAGGGGGGAGCTTGTATTCACCCCTCCACTTT. Translating it yields CASTSAGGSLYSPLHF.

The V and J genes are TRBV28 and TRBJ2-5; 10 bases align to TRBD1. The CDR3 has 15 residues. The ends lost 5 bases at V and 5 bases at J; junction bases unmatched: 8. Per germline, CDR1 MDHEN and CDR2 SYDVKM. Written as DNA, the CDR3 is TGTGCCAGCAGTCCCGCGGGACAGGGGCTGGAGACCCAGTACTTC. This codes for CASSPAGQGLETQYF.

At least ten counts were recorded for this clonotype. The V gene is TRBV5-6, the J gene TRBJ2-5; 8 bases map to TRBD2. V lost 4 bases to trimming and J lost 5 bases; unmatched junction nucleotides: 7. Germline CDR1 SGHDT, CDR2 YYEEEE. The CDR3 runs 14 residues. CDR3 region: CASSRGGRGETQYF. The CDR3 nucleotides are TGTGCCAGCAGCCGCGGGGGGCGTGGGGAGACCCAGTACTTC.

This clonotype showed up many times. The chain is built from TRBV20-1 and TRBJ1-1; the D is unclear. Germline CDR1 reads DFQATT; CDR2 reads SNEGSKA (reference sequence). This CDR3 comprises 12 residues. V lost 2 bases, J lost 1 base, and 5 bases lay in between. The CDR3 coding sequence is TGCAGTGCTAGAACAGCGAACACTGAAGCTTTCTTT. Its protein is CSARTANTEAFF.

A few counts support this clonotype. The rearrangement links TRBV27 to TRBJ2-7; D uncertain. Germline V gene sequence: CDR1 MNHEY, CDR2 SMNVEV (reference sequence). V was shortened by 2 bases and J by 5 bases, with 10 bases between the two germline ends. The CDR3 has 13 amino acids. CDR3 bases: TGTGCCAGCAGTTTACGGACCAGCCACGAGCAGTACTTC. Amino acid sequence: CASSLRTSHEQYF.

This clonotype came up many times. The gene calls are TRBV20-1 and TRBJ2-1; D perhaps matches TRBD2 (7 bases). This CDR3 has 15 residues. Trimming cost V 3 bases and J 2 bases, with 14 bases left between them. Germline V gives CDR1 DFQATT, CDR2 SNEGSKA (reference sequence). The CDR3 region has the DNA TGCAGTGCTAGTGCTACGCGGGGGCCCTACAATGAGCAGTTCTTC. Amino acid sequence: CSASATRGPYNEQFF.

The CDR3 loop reads CASSPPGQSGSQYF. DNA for the CDR3: TGTGCCAGCTCACCTCCGGGACAGTCGGGTTCTCAGTACTTC. The gene calls are TRBV18 and TRBJ2-5; TRBD1 matches at 7 bases. The CDR3 runs to 14 residues. Germline CDR1 and CDR2: KGHSH and LQKENI. Trimming at V came to 3 bases and at J to 11 bases, leaving 12 bases not matched to a gene.

The CDR3, as DNA: TGTGCCAGCAGTAAAAGGCGGGGGGGCCGGACAGATACGCAGTATTTT. This codes for CASSKRRGGRTDTQYF. This chain joins TRBV12-3 or TRBV12-4 and TRBJ2-3; 9 positions match TRBD2. The CDR3 consists of 16 residues. Trimming at V came to 5 bases and at J to 3 bases, leaving 9 bases not matched to a gene.

This clonotype was seen many times. The chain carries TRBV19 and TRBJ1-3; D call uncertain. Germline CDR1 reads LNHDA; CDR2 reads SQIVND (reference sequence). V lost 3 bases and J 0 bases, leaving 9 bases between the germline ends. The CDR3 has 15 amino acids. For the CDR3, the DNA is TGTGCCAGTAGTATCCCCGGCATCTCTGGAAACACCATATATTTT. It is translated as CASSIPGISGNTIYF. The full variable domain, in which reference TRBV19 and TRBJ1-3 provide the parts outside the CDR3, is DGGITQSPKYLFRKEGQNVTLSCEQNLNHDAMYWYRQDPGQGLRLIYYSQIVNDFQKGDIAEGYSVSREKKESFPLTVTSAQKNPTAFYLCASSIPGISGNTIYFGEGSWLTVV.

This clonotype was counted at least ten times. The J gene is TRBJ2-3, the V gene TRBV20-1; TRBD2 matches at 7 bases. Unmatched junction bases numbered 5, after V lost 1 base and J lost 1 base. This CDR3 has 15 amino acids. CDR1 and CDR2 from the germline V gene are DFQATT and SNEGSKA (reference sequence). The CDR3 loop reads CSARGPLAGTDTQYF. CDR3 DNA sequence: TGCAGTGCTAGAGGTCCCCTAGCGGGCACAGATACGCAGTATTTT.

The chain carries TRBV9 and TRBJ2-1; D could derive from TRBD1 or TRBD2 (5 bases each). Between the trimmed V and J ends, which lost 4 bases and 4 bases, there was a span of 15 bases. Germline V gives CDR1 SGDLS, CDR2 YYNGEE. The CDR3 consists of 15 residues. The CDR3, as DNA: TGTGCCAGCAGCCCACGGGACGGGGATTACAATGAGCAGTTCTTC. This codes for CASSPRDGDYNEQFF.

The rearrangement uses TRBV28 and TRBJ2-1, with 12 positions matching TRBD2. The CDR3 loop spans 15 amino acids. Trimming removed 2 bases from V and 7 bases from J; junction bases left unmatched: 3. Germline CDR1 reads MDHEN; CDR2 reads SYDVKM. The CDR3 sequence is CASSLGLAGLNEQFF. Here the CDR3 DNA reads TGTGCCAGCAGTTTAGGACTAGCGGGGTTAAATGAGCAGTTCTTC. Variable domain in full (rest from reference TRBV28 and TRBJ2-1): DVKVTQSSRYLVKRTGEKVFLECVQDMDHENMFWYRQDPGLGLRLIYFSYDVKMKEKGDIPEGYSVSREKKERFSLILESASTNQTSMYLCASSLGLAGLNEQFFGPGTRLTVL.

A word on this clonotype: Mismatch with germline at one junction end may stem from a read error. V is TRBV5-1 and J is TRBJ2-6; TRBD1 matches at 7 bases. Germline V gene sequence: CDR1 SGHRS, CDR2 YFSETQ. There are 15 residues in the CDR3. CDR3 residues: CSSSPDRAGANVLTF. CDR3 nucleotide sequence: TGTTCCAGCAGCCCCGACAGGGCTGGGGCCAACGTCCTGACTTTC.

This clonotype was observed many times. The V call is TRBV2, the J call TRBJ2-7, with D perhaps being TRBD1 or TRBD2 (5 bases each). Trimming stripped 0 bases from V and 6 bases from J, with 12 bases between. The CDR3 is 14 residues long. Per the germline V gene, CDR1 is SNHLY and CDR2 is FYNNEI. The CDR3: CASSEARGRSEQYF. CDR3 nucleotides: TGTGCCAGCAGTGAAGCGAGGGGAAGGAGCGAGCAGTACTTC.

The table lists this clonotype with many counts. This chain connects TRBV3-1 to TRBJ2-5, with 7 positions matching TRBD2. Germline CDR1 reads LGHDT; CDR2 reads YNNKEL (reference sequence). This CDR3 has 15 residues. J lost 5 bases, V lost 0 bases, and 6 bases had no gene match. DNA of the CDR3: TGTGCCAGCAGCCAAGATCCGGCCGGGGGGGAGACCCAGTACTTC. Translated, it gives CASSQDPAGGETQYF.

The rearrangement uses TRBV29-1 and TRBJ2-7; TRBD1 matches 9 bases. The CDR3 has 13 residues. Per the germline V gene, CDR1 is SQVTM and CDR2 is ANQGSEA. V trimming: 7 bases; J trimming: 0 bases; junction bases outside the gene matches: 4. The CDR3 is CSAKQGASYEQYF. CDR3 coding DNA: TGCAGCGCCAAACAGGGGGCCTCCTACGAGCAGTACTTC.

This chain connects TRBV12-3 or TRBV12-4 to TRBJ2-5; no reliable D call. CDR3 size: 15 residues. V was pared by 6 bases and J by 4 bases, with 18 bases between. This CDR3 reads CASSPEYNLRETQYF. The CDR3 nucleotides read TGTGCCAGCAGCCCCGAGTATAATCTTCGAGAGACCCAGTACTTC.

A note on this clonotype: Being one base from a much bigger clone, this may be a read error. The chain couples TRBV7-9 to TRBJ2-5, with 10 bases lining up with TRBD2. The ends lost 1 base at V and 0 bases at J; junction bases unmatched: 8. The CDR3 contains 18 residues. CDR1 is SEHNR, CDR2 FQNEAQ, per germline (reference sequence). The CDR3: CASSLEMTSGSHQETQYF. The CDR3 region has the DNA TGTGCCAGCAGCTTAGAGATGACTAGCGGGTCCCACCAAGAGACCCAGTACTTC.

This clonotype was observed at least ten times. The rearrangement uses TRBV11-3 and TRBJ2-7; 10 bases match TRBD2. V dropped 5 bases and J dropped 1; count of bases not matched to a gene: 11. The CDR3 loop spans 17 amino acids. CDR1 and CDR2 (germline): SGHNT, YENEEA. CDR3 residues: CASSTRGGTSVSYEQYF. In DNA form, the CDR3 reads TGTGCCAGCAGCACGAGGGGCGGGACTAGCGTTTCCTACGAGCAGTACTTC.

This clonotype has at least ten counts. The J gene is TRBJ2-1, the V gene TRBV24-1; TRBD1 or TRBD2 may be the D gene (5 bases each). V was cut by 4 bases and J by 0 bases, with 12 bases left in between. Germline V gene sequence: CDR1 KGHDR, CDR2 SFDVKD. The CDR3 contains 16 residues. The CDR3 sequence is CATSDPGTSSYNEQFF. CDR3 in DNA: TGTGCCACCAGTGACCCCGGGACGAGCTCCTACAATGAGCAGTTCTTC.

This clonotype was counted many times. The chain has TRBV29-1 and TRBJ2-1, with 15 nucleotides matching TRBD2. The V and J ends lost 3 bases and 12 bases, in that order; junction bases with no gene match: 9. There are 15 residues in the CDR3. The V gene's germline CDR1 is SQVTM and CDR2 ANQGSEA. CDR3 DNA: TGCAGCGTTGAGGGACTAGCGGGAGGCTTCGGTGGGCAGTTCTTC. Translating it yields CSVEGLAGGFGGQFF.

V and J are TRBV5-3 and TRBJ2-1; 10 nucleotides align to TRBD1. TRBV5-3 is classed as an ORF, of uncertain function. CDR3 length equals 15 residues. J gave up 9 bases and V 8 bases, and 14 bases lay outside the gene matches. CDR3 DNA sequence: TGTGCCAGCAGCATAGGGACAGGGGTCTTAGGTGAGCAGTTCTTC. Amino acid sequence: CASSIGTGVLGEQFF.

This clonotype has a count of ten or more. The chain combines TRBV30 with TRBJ2-7; D is undetermined. Germline lookup yields CDR1 GTSNPN and CDR2 SVGIG (reference sequence). This CDR3 has 12 residues. V lost 1 base, J lost 3 bases, and 7 bases lay in between. CDR3 amino acids: CAWSDSGYEQYF. CDR3 DNA: TGTGCCTGGAGTGACTCGGGCTACGAGCAGTACTTC. Drawing the rest from reference TRBV30 and TRBJ2-7, the complete variable domain is SQTIHQWPATLVQPVGSPLSLECTVEGTSNPNLYWYRQAAGRGLQLLFYSVGIGQISSEVPQNLSASRPQDRQFILSSKKLLLSDSGFYLCAWSDSGYEQYFGPGTRLTVT.

This clonotype was counted a few times. The chain combines TRBV5-1 with TRBJ2-5; a possible D gene is TRBD1 (6 bases). Germline V gene lookup returns CDR1 SGHRS and CDR2 YFSETQ. V was cut by 4 bases and J by 4 bases, with 17 bases left in between. This CDR3 has 15 residues. The CDR3 region is CASSAPQGEAETQYF. For the CDR3, the DNA is TGCGCCAGCAGCGCTCCACAGGGAGAGGCAGAGACCCAGTACTTC. The full variable domain, rest sourced from reference TRBV5-1 and TRBJ2-5, is KAGVTQTPRYLIKTRGQQVTLSCSPISGHRSVSWYQQTPGQGLQFLFEYFSETQRNKGNFPGRFSGRQFSNSRSEMNVSTLELGDSALYLCASSAPQGEAETQYFGPGTRLLVL.

This clonotype was observed a handful of times. This chain connects TRBV30 to TRBJ2-5; possibly TRBD1 for D (6 bases). The CDR3 is 14 residues long. Between the trimmed V and J ends, which lost 2 bases and 1 base, there was a span of 11 bases. Germline assignment: CDR1 GTSNPN and CDR2 SVGIG (reference sequence). The CDR3 sequence: CAWSSGGPQETQYF. DNA of the CDR3: TGTGCCTGGAGTAGTGGGGGCCCCCAAGAGACCCAGTACTTC. Variable domain in full (rest from reference TRBV30 and TRBJ2-5): SQTIHQWPATLVQPVGSPLSLECTVEGTSNPNLYWYRQAAGRGLQLLFYSVGIGQISSEVPQNLSASRPQDRQFILSSKKLLLSDSGFYLCAWSSGGPQETQYFGPGTRLLVL.

This clonotype was observed at least ten times. The chain has TRBV5-6 and TRBJ1-2; D may be TRBD1 (6 bases). The V and J ends lost 5 bases and 5 bases respectively, with 16 bases between them. Germline assignment: CDR1 SGHDT and CDR2 YYEEEE. There are 14 residues in the CDR3. CDR3 region: CASRPAGEDYGYTF. DNA for the CDR3: TGTGCCAGCAGGCCCGCAGGGGAGGATTATGGCTACACCTTC. Drawing the rest from reference TRBV5-6 and TRBJ1-2, the complete variable domain is DAGVTQSPTHLIKTRGQQVTLRCSPKSGHDTVSWYQQALGQGPQFIFQYYEEEERQRGNFPDRFSGHQFPNYSSELNVNALLLGDSALYLCASRPAGEDYGYTFGSGTRLTVV.

This clonotype has a count of ten or more. This chain connects TRBV7-9 to TRBJ1-1, with TRBD1 matching over 7 bases. V dropped 6 bases and J dropped 5; count of bases not matched to a gene: 9. Germline assignment: CDR1 SEHNR and CDR2 FQNEAQ (reference sequence). CDR3 length: 14 residues. CDR3 in DNA: TGTGCCAGCAGAATAACAGGGGTAGGGACTGAAGCTTTCTTT. It is translated as CASRITGVGTEAFF.